Given below is one TCR beta chain in context. Its antigen is as yet unknown. This entry is derived from a study of long-term antiretroviral therapy in people with HIV. Findings and caveats of the study: Clones with expansion before ART led the repertoire at all time points. Spans of CDR3 length were tighter for HIV repertoires than for controls.

Trimming stripped 0 bases from V and 3 bases from J, with 11 bases between. Germline loops: CDR1 SGHDT, CDR2 YYEEEE. The CDR3 extends over 15 amino acids. Runs used v3.0 of the immunoSEQ assay and were done at survey level. A per-sample goal of roughly 40,000-50,000 T-cell genomes was targeted by sequencing. Generated by immunoSEQ multiplex PCR, the TCRdb table keeps only in-frame clones and is missing some. The sample records around 16,000 clones, roughly 94% being singletons. This receptor was obtained from a woman aged 45-65 years with HIV. J is TRBJ2-3 and V is TRBV5-6; weak D call: TRBD2 (6 bases). Sequenced material: unsorted PBMCs, taken about 6 years after starting antiretroviral therapy. The DNA of the CDR3 is TGTGCCAGCAGCTTGGAGGGAGGTGGGACAGATACGCAGTATTTT. Protein: CASSLEGGGTDTQYF.